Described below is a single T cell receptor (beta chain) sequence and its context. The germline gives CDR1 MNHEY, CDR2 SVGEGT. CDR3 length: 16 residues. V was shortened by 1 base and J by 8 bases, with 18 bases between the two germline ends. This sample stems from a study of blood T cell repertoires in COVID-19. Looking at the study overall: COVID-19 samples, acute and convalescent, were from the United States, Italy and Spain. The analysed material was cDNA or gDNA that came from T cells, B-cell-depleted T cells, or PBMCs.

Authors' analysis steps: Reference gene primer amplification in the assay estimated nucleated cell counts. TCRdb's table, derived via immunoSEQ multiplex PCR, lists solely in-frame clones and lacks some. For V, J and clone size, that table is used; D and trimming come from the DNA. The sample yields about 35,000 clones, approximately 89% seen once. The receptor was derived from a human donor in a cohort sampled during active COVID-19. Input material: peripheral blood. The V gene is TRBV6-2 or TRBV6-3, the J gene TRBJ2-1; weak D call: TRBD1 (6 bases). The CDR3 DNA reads TGTGCCAGCAGTTACTGGAAGACAGGTAAAGACGATGAGCAGTTCTTC. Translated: CASSYWKTGKDDEQFF.